This TCR beta chain was documented in a study of human T cells and chemical hapten exposure. This clonotype was recorded at least ten times. Its antigen is as yet unknown. Findings and limits, study-wide: TCRs above 1 in 1000 frequency did not change with DPC sensitization.

Sample time point: patch test 3, about 24 weeks after DPC sensitization. The treatment: therapeutic diphenylcyclopropenone sensitization with weekly scalp DPC. The library gave individual cDNA molecules unique molecular identifiers. TCRdb independently ran MiXCR on the RACE reads; one entry per CDR3 protein. The table records about 84,000 distinct CDR3 sequences, 11% of them present only once. The clonotype was recovered from a woman aged 45-65 years with alopecia areata. Some clones in this sample may be carry-over from other donors' samples. Sequencing used whole blood, obtained in connection with sensitization to the hapten diphenylcyclopropenone (DPC).

The CDR3 DNA sequence: TGTGCCAGCCACGAAGGGGGGAACAATGAGCAGTTCTTC. The encoded protein is CASHEGGNNEQFF. The V gene is TRBV28, the J gene TRBJ2-1; D may be TRBD1 or TRBD2 (6 bases each). Trimming left V 8 bases short and J 5 bases short, with 13 bases between. The CDR3 length is 13 residues. Looked up from germline, CDR1 is MDHEN and CDR2 is SYDVKM. Full variable domain (remainder filled in from reference TRBV28 and TRBJ2-1): DVKVTQSSRYLVKRTGEKVFLECVQDMDHENMFWYRQDPGLGLRLIYFSYDVKMKEKGDIPEGYSVSREKKERFSLILESASTNQTSMYLCASHEGGNNEQFFGPGTRLTVL.